The sequence of this T cell receptor beta chain was determined in a study of regulatory T cells in long-lasting Graves disease. The CDR3 sequence is 13 residues long. Germline assignment: CDR1 SGHTA and CDR2 FQGNSA. Trimming removed 1 base from V and 3 bases from J, with 6 bases in between. This clonotype was seen at least ten times. Regarding time point: persistent/refractory GD, antithyroid drugs over 5 years with positive TRAb. From RNA extracted from PBMCs, the TCR library was made. Arm-PCR of CDR3 regions with iRepertoire HTBI primers generated TCR beta libraries. Each CDR3 protein is one row after TCRdb ran MiXCR on the multiplex PCR reads. The data show about 310,000 distinct CDR3 sequences, roughly a fifth seen once.

This sequence originates from a female donor with Graves disease. Sequences were derived from peripheral blood mononuclear cells (PBMCs), sampled when the disease was refractory, from a patient treated with antithyroid drugs. The V and J genes are TRBV7-2 and TRBJ1-1; TRBD1 is a possible D gene (5 bases). This CDR3 is CASSLVQDTEAFF. The CDR3 bases are TGTGCCAGCAGCTTAGTACAGGACACTGAAGCTTTCTTT.